Given below is one T cell receptor (beta chain) in context. Antigen: not known. This entry belongs to a study of cytomegalovirus exposure and HLA in healthy donors. Regarding the study as a whole: Segments of the TCR beta V type were, in most cases, productive about 87% or about 30% of the time in an earlier analysis. A later analysis associated 16,000 or so TCR beta sequences with HLA alleles at a 0.05 false discovery rate. The study found most TCR sequences rare, yet found some public TCRs in many donors.

Donors counted as nominally healthy when sampled, yet unrecorded immune exposures were likely. A multiplex PCR was run with 60 Vbeta primers and 13 Jbeta primers. TCRdb's copy holds only in-frame clones and misses some; the assay was immunoSEQ multiplex PCR. The specimen's table records 200,000 to 250,000 clones. In germline, CDR1 is MGHDK, CDR2 SYGVNS. The V gene lost 4 bases and the J gene lost 5 bases, with 14 bases spanning the gap. The CDR3 covers 14 residues. V gene TRBV25-1 combines with J gene TRBJ2-5; a weak D match, TRBD2 (6 bases). The sequence was collected from a woman aged 30 to 39 in good health and CMV-seropositive. Sequenced material: PBMCs. In nucleotides, the CDR3 is TGTGCCAGCAGTGCCGGGAGAGGTTGGGAGACCCAGTACTTC. Residues: CASSAGRGWETQYF.